The subject of this entry is one TCR beta chain. Sequencing used immunoSEQ multiplex PCR; TCRdb keeps in-frame clones, though not all of them. The table shows around 35,000 clones, with roughly 90% occurring only once. This CDR3 is 15 amino acids long. V lost 7 bases to trimming and J lost 0 bases, with 13 bases between them. Germline values: CDR1 MNHNS, CDR2 SASEGT. This sample is part of a study of OX40 agonist ivuxolimab in advanced cancers. This receptor was identified in an adult with an advanced solid tumor such as melanoma, head and neck, liver or kidney cancer. J is TRBJ1-5 and V is TRBV6-1; unclear D gene. Sequencing used CD4+ or CD8+ T cells sorted from blood, obtained in a trial of the OX40 agonist ivuxolimab. CDR3 sequence reads: CASKGGLYSNQPQHF. CDR3 sequence (DNA): TGTGCCAGCAAGGGCGGATTATATAGCAATCAGCCCCAGCATTTT.